This T cell receptor (beta chain) was identified during a study of blood T cell repertoires in COVID-19. Study at large: Some COVID-19 samples were acute and others convalescent; all came from the United States, Italy and Spain.

In the original processing: Using reference gene primer amplification, nucleated cell counts were estimated. Clones were sequenced by immunoSEQ multiplex PCR, and TCRdb holds only the in-frame ones, with some missing. V and J calls and clone size come straight from that table; D and trimming were deduced from the DNA. This sample has 200,000 to 250,000 clones, with roughly four fifths found just once. The V and J ends lost 3 bases and 0 bases respectively, with 15 bases between them. This CDR3 has 16 residues. Per the germline V gene, CDR1 is LGHDT and CDR2 is YNNKEL (reference sequence). The chain joins TRBV3-1 (or the pseudogene TRBV3-2) to TRBJ2-7; D call uncertain. Sequenced material: peripheral blood. The clonotype originates from a woman aged 25-40 years who had recovered from COVID-19. In DNA, the CDR3 is TGTGCCAGCAGCCAGAACAGTCTCAGAGACTCCTACGAGCAGTACTTC. This codes for CASSQNSLRDSYEQYF.